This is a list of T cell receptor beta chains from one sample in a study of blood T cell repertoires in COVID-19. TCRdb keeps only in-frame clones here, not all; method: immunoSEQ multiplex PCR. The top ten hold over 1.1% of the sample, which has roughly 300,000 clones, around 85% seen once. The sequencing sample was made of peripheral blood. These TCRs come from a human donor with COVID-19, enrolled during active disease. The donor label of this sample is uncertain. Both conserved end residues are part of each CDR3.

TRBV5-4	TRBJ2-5	CASSLEGGGQETQYF
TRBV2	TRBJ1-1	CASSLDRRNTEAFF
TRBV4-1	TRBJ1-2	CASSQQGSSNYGYTF
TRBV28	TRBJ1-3	CASTLTGGFSGNTIYF
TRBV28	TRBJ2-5	CASSLSGEETQYF
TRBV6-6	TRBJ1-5	CASSRETSSRDQPQHF
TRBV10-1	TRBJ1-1	CASLDSPNTEAFF
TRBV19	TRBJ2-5	CASTGGETQYF
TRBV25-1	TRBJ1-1	CASSERGRGSSEAFF
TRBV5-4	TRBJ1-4	CASSLDGGGNEKLFF
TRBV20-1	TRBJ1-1	CSASQGLGGNTEAFF
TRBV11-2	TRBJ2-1	CASSLTAVPGYNEQFF
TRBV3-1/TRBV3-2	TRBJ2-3	CASSPMRGTDTQYF
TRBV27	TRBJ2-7	CASRTGGGEQYF
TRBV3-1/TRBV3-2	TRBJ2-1	CASRQSGRSYNEQFF
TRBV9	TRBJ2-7	CASSENLGIYEQYF
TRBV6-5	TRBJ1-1	CASRRDRQMNTEAFF
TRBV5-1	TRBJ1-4	CASSLAGTGAFATNEKLFF
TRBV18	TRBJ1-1	CASSQDTVLMNTEAFF
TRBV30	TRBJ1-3	CAWSVYAGWRGPRSGNTIYF
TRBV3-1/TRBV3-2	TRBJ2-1	CASSQAIDRSYNEQFF
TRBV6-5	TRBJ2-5	CASTRSGYQETQYF
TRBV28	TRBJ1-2	CASSLIEGYGYTF
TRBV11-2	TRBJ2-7	CASSSPRETSGGSYEQYF
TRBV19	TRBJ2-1	CASRREGLAGGQFF
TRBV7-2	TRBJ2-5	CASSSGQLAGGYQETQYF
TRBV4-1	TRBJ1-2	CASSQDNGGVSGYTF
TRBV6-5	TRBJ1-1	CASSYSTAGDTEAFF
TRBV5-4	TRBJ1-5	CASSRGQYQPQHF
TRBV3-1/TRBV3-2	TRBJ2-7	CASSQVGYEQYF
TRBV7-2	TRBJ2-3	CASSPQVGTSGRDTQYF
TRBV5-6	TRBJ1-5	CASSLSTGSGRYQPQHF
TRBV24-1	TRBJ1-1	CATSDFAPEAFF
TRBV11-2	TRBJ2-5	CASSLDPVSETQYF
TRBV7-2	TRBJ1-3	CASSPQGVGNTIYF
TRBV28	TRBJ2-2	CASRGGSNTGELFF
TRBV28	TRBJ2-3	CARNLTSRLAGGVTQYF
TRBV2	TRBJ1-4	CASTSQGAGEKLFF
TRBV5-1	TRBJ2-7	CASSLRGQGDYEQYF
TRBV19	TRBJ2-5	CASSLRTGYETQYF
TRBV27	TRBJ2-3	CASSSTGASYTQYF
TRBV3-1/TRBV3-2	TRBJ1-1	CASSALDRGRAAFF
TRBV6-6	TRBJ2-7	CASSSLSWSEVELAGEVSYEQYF
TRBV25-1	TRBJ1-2	CASSETGGYGYTF
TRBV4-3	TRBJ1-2	CASSPRAQGGYTF
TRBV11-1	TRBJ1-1	CASSLAPRVRAEAFF
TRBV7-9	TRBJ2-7	CASSLVLTGGSYEQYF
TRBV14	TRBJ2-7	CASSHVPYEQYF
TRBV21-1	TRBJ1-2	CASSTHPGQGNYGYTF
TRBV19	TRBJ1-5	CASSMGPGPTNQPQHF
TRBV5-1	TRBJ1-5	CASSLSGQTDQPQHF
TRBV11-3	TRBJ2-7	CASSLVRGARGEQYF
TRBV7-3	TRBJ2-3	CASSPTGGEGTDTQYF
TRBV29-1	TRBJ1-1	CSAGTGGGNTEAFF
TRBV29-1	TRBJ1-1	CSVYHGMNTEAFF
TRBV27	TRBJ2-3	CASSSGQTSTYTQYF
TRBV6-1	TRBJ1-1	CASSEAPGQGRAEAFF
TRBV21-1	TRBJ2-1	CASSSWDGTSGGNEQFF
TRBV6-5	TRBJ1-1	CASIPRSDTEAFF
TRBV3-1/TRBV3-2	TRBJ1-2	CASSREDGYTF